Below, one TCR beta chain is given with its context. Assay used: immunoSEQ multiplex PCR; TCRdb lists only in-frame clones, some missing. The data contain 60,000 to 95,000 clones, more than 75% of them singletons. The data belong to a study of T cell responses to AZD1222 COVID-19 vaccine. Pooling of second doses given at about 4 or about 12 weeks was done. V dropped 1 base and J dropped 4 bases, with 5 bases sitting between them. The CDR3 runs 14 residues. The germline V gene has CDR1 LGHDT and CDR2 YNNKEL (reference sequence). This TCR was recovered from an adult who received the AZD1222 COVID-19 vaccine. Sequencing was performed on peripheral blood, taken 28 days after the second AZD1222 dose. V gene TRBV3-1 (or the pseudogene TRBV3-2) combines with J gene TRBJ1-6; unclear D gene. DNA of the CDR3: TGTGCCAGCAGCCAAGGATTATATAATTCACCCCTCCACTTT. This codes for CASSQGLYNSPLHF.